The present TCR beta chain was sequenced within a study of OX40 agonist ivuxolimab in advanced cancers. Regarding the study as a whole: In CD8+ T cells, expanded clones were on average more numerous than in CD4+. Antigen specificity remained undetermined for the expanded peripheral T cells. Both blood CD4+ and CD8+ T cells showed clonal growth by week 6 at 0.1 to 3.0 mg/kg.

V lost 8 bases, J lost 1 base, and 4 bases stayed unmatched. From germline, CDR1 is PRHDT and CDR2 FYEKMQ (reference sequence). This CDR3 is built from 14 residues. Points on this clone: Its antigen is not known.

Sequenced by immunoSEQ multiplex PCR; TCRdb stores in-frame clones only, minus some. The table records 65,000 to 85,000 clones, more than 85% of them present only once. Specimen: CD4+ or CD8+ T cells sorted from blood, collected in a trial of the OX40 agonist ivuxolimab. This TCR came from an adult with an advanced solid tumor such as melanoma, head and neck, liver or kidney cancer. The chain carries TRBV13 and TRBJ2-3, with 9 bases aligning to TRBD1. CDR3 nucleotide sequence: TGTGCCAGCTCGGACAGGGGCGGCACAGATACGCAGTATTTT. Amino acids: CASSDRGGTDTQYF.